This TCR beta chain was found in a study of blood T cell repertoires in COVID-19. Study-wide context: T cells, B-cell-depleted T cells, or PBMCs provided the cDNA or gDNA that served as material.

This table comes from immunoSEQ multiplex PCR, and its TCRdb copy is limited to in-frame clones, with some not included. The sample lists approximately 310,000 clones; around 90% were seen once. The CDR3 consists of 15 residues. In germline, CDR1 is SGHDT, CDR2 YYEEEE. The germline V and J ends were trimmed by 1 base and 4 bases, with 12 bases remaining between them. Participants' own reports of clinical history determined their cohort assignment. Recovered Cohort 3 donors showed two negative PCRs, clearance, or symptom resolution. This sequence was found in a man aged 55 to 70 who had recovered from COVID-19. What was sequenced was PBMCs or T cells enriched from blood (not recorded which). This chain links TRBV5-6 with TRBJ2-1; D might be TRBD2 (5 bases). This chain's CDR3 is CASSLPGSDYNEQFF. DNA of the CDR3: TGTGCCAGCAGCTTGCCGGGAAGCGATTACAATGAGCAGTTCTTC.